These 2 T cell receptor beta chains came from one sample sequenced in a study of early stage breast cancer tumors. Produced via immunoSEQ multiplex PCR; TCRdb's table is partial and in-frame only. Of tens of thousands of clones in the sample, about 73% were seen once. Input material: blood. These receptors came from a person aged 50-59 years with breast cancer.

This clone was counted between two and nine times. V usage is TRBV5-1 and J usage is TRBJ1-2, with TRBD1 as a possible D gene (6 bases). This CDR3 has 15 residues. Germline CDR1 and CDR2: SGHRS and YFSETQ. With 0 bases removed from V and 5 bases from J, the gap between germline ends came to 14 bases. CDR3 in amino acids: CASSLEGVNRYGYTF. The CDR3 coding sequence is TGCGCCAGCAGCTTGGAGGGGGTAAATAGGTATGGCTACACCTTC.

The chain is built from TRBV5-1 and TRBJ2-7, with 16 positions matching TRBD2. Trimming took 4 bases from V and 4 from J; bases not matched to a gene: 5. Germline values: CDR1 SGHRS, CDR2 YFSETQ. This CDR3 contains 16 residues. This CDR3 is CASSGGLAGGSYEQYF. CDR3 sequence (DNA): TGCGCCAGCAGCGGGGGACTAGCGGGAGGGTCGTACGAGCAGTACTTC.